This T cell receptor beta chain was documented in a study of cytomegalovirus exposure and HLA in healthy donors. This CDR3 is built from 15 residues. Germline loops: CDR1 ENHRY, CDR2 SYGVKD. V gave up 3 bases and J gave up 7 bases; unmatched junction bases: 5. It was with 60 Vbeta and 13 Jbeta primers that the PCR ran. TCRdb keeps only in-frame clones here, not all; method: immunoSEQ multiplex PCR. The repertoire holds some 90,000 clones, just under 80% seen once, with 4.4% in the top ten. The chain combines TRBV10-3 with TRBJ1-6; TRBD1 agrees at 8 bases. This clonotype was sampled from a male donor in good health and CMV-seropositive. The sample consisted of PBMCs. The CDR3 spells CAISDDRGTNSPLHF. The CDR3, as DNA: TGTGCCATCAGTGACGACAGGGGCACGAATTCACCCCTCCACTTT.